This TCR beta chain was identified in a study of shared clonotypes between healthy human individuals. In the study overall: Researchers assigned three CD4 naive, three CD4 memory, two CD8 naive and one CD8 memory plate to each donor.

This clone was seen only once. TCRdb keeps only in-frame clones here, not all; method: immunoSEQ multiplex PCR. There are approximately 980,000 clones in the sample; approximately 80% occur only once, and approximately 1.5% lies in the top ten. V was pared by 5 bases and J by 1 base, with 15 bases between. Germline loops: CDR1 SGHDT, CDR2 YYEEEE. This CDR3 contains 15 residues. The sequence was obtained from a man aged 18 to 30 in good health. The rearrangement uses TRBV5-6 and TRBJ2-5, with D maybe TRBD2 (5 bases). Sequenced material: memory CD4+ T cells sorted from blood. Indicated subset: CD45RA-negative fraction. The CDR3 sequence is CASSLTTRPQETQYF. CDR3 sequence (DNA): TGTGCCAGCAGTCTCACTACTAGGCCCCAAGAGACCCAGTACTTC.